This passage covers 12 T cell receptor beta chains from one sample sequenced in a study of immune heterogeneity within non-small cell lung tumors. As template, the study used bulk tumor genomic DNA at approximately 640 ng per sample. While surgery was under way, several biopsies spaced far apart were taken per primary tumor. The cohort was untreated, with newly diagnosed non-small cell lung cancer undergoing curative surgery. Multiplex PCR (32 V and 13 J primers) was used to amplify the TCR beta CDR3. TCRdb re-derived calls from the multiplex PCR reads in MiXCR, one entry per CDR3 protein. The table lists roughly 14,000 distinct CDR3 sequences, approximately 26% of them singletons. Sample: lung tumor tissue. The receptor source for this set is a man aged 35 to 55 with non-small cell lung cancer.

In this sample, this clonotype turned up many times. The V call is TRBV20-1, the J call TRBJ1-1; unclear D gene. The CDR3 consists of 14 residues. Per the germline V gene, CDR1 is DFQATT and CDR2 is SNEGSKA (reference sequence). V was shortened by 0 bases and J by 1 base, with 9 bases between the two germline ends. CDR3 in DNA: TGCAGTGCTAGAGAGGGCCATACGAACACTGAAGCTTTCTTT. This encodes CSAREGHTNTEAFF.

Notes on this clonotype: One end of the junction is discordant with germline, which a read error may explain. The rearrangement uses TRBV7-9 and TRBJ1-4; unclear D gene. Germline CDR1 reads SEHNR; CDR2 reads FQNEAQ (reference sequence). The CDR3 contains 14 residues. The CDR3: CASSLVGKTEKLLF. The CDR3, as DNA: TGTGCCAGCAGCTTAGTAGGGAAAACCGAAAAACTGTTGTTT.

This clonotype is labeled as medium-sized. V is TRBV24-1 and J is TRBJ1-5, with 7 bases fitting TRBD1. Germline loops: CDR1 KGHDR, CDR2 SFDVKD. The ends lost 4 bases at V and 7 bases at J; junction bases unmatched: 6. The CDR3 runs to 14 residues. CDR3 DNA: TGTGCCACCAGTGACCACAGGGGTCAACAGCCCCAGCATTTT. This gives the protein CATSDHRGQQPQHF.

The V call is TRBV20-1, the J call TRBJ2-3, with D perhaps TRBD1 (6 bases). V lost 4 bases, J lost 3 bases, and 14 bases lay in between. CDR1 and CDR2 from the germline V gene are DFQATT and SNEGSKA (reference sequence). This CDR3 is built from 14 residues. CDR3 sequence reads: CSAILPRGTDTQYF. DNA for the CDR3: TGCAGTGCTATTCTCCCCAGGGGAACAGATACGCAGTATTTT.

This clonotype has a handful of counts. V and J are TRBV18 and TRBJ2-2; D unresolved. V was trimmed by 3 bases and J by 0 bases, leaving 11 bases between them. CDR3 length: 16 residues. Germline CDR1 is KGHSH and CDR2 is LQKENI. This chain's CDR3 is CASSPSPSPNTGELFF. The CDR3 bases are TGTGCCAGCTCACCGTCCCCGTCTCCGAACACCGGGGAGCTGTTTTTT.

This clonotype is classed as medium-sized. This rearrangement joins TRBV15 to TRBJ1-5; D is perhaps TRBD1 (6 bases). This CDR3 spans 18 amino acids. The V gene's germline CDR1 is LNHNV and CDR2 YYDKDF (reference sequence). Trimming cost V 1 base and J 0 bases, with 16 bases left between them. The CDR3 sequence is CATSRGAGAGISNQPQHF. In DNA, the CDR3 is TGTGCCACCAGCAGAGGAGCAGGGGCGGGAATTAGCAATCAGCCCCAGCATTTT.

The chain carries TRBV5-1 and TRBJ2-4, with 13 positions matching TRBD2. The germline V gene encodes CDR1 SGHRS and CDR2 YFSETQ. V trimming: 2 bases; J trimming: 2 bases; junction bases outside the gene matches: 4. There are 17 residues in the CDR3. CDR3 nucleotides: TGCGCCAGCAGCTTTGAACTAGCGGGAGGGACCAAAAACATTCAGTACTTC. This codes for CASSFELAGGTKNIQYF.

There are many counts of this clonotype. This CDR3 reads CASSDLGGFDEKLFF. The DNA of the CDR3 is TGTGCCAGCAGCGACCTAGGAGGGTTCGACGAAAAACTGTTTTTT. The chain combines TRBV9 with TRBJ1-4; D not certain. Germline values: CDR1 SGDLS, CDR2 YYNGEE. Deletions cut 3 bases from V and 8 bases from J, with 17 bases between. The CDR3 is 15 residues long.

Worth noting for this clonotype: This may stem from a read error, because a much larger clone lies one nucleotide away. The genes are TRBV14 and TRBJ2-7, with 12 bases aligning to TRBD2. Germline lookup yields CDR1 SGHDN and CDR2 FVKESK. Losses at the gene ends were 7 bases for V and 0 bases for J; bases not matched to a gene: 7. The CDR3 spans 16 residues. CDR3 coding DNA: TGTGCCAGCACAGTCGGGACTAGCGGGTCCTCCTACGAGCAGTACTTC. This codes for CASTVGTSGSSYEQYF.

The table lists this clonotype with many counts. The rearrangement joins TRBV20-1 to TRBJ1-4; D is uncertain. Germline assignment: CDR1 DFQATT and CDR2 SNEGSKA (reference sequence). V lost 4 bases to trimming and J lost 8 bases, with 14 bases between them. This CDR3 region has 13 residues. CDR3 amino acids: CSANFGLIEKLFF. CDR3 nucleotide sequence: TGCAGTGCTAATTTCGGGCTAATAGAAAAACTGTTTTTT.

With respect to this clonotype: One end of the junction does not line up with germline, which may come from a read error. This rearrangement joins TRBV9 to TRBJ2-3, with D tentatively TRBD1 (6 bases). Germline V lookup: CDR1 SGDLS, CDR2 YYNGEE. CDR3 length: 15 amino acids. CDR3 region: CASSVAAGGTDTHYF. In nucleotides, the CDR3 is TGTGCCAGCAGCGTAGCAGCTGGGGGCACAGATACGCACTATTTT.

This clonotype is deemed medium-sized. This chain links TRBV27 with TRBJ2-3; TRBD1 agrees at 12 bases. The CDR3 extends over 16 amino acids. V lost 5 bases, J lost 4 bases, and 7 bases stayed unmatched. Looked up from germline, CDR1 is MNHEY and CDR2 is SMNVEV (reference sequence). The CDR3 loop reads CASSKLGTGGSDTQYF. CDR3 DNA: TGTGCCAGCAGTAAACTAGGGACAGGGGGCTCAGATACGCAGTATTTT.